The next 2 T cell receptor beta chains were all read from a single sample in a study of blood T cell repertoires in COVID-19. Assay used: immunoSEQ multiplex PCR; TCRdb lists only in-frame clones, some missing. The sample lists 110,000 to 150,000 clones; 84% were seen once. The sequencing input was peripheral blood. The receptors stem from a man aged 55 to 70 with active or convalescent COVID-19.

The chain has TRBV18 and TRBJ2-2; D possibly corresponds to TRBD1 (5 bases). Trimming removed 1 base at V and 1 base at J, with 13 bases between. Germline V gives CDR1 KGHSH, CDR2 LQKENI. The CDR3 totals 17 residues. CDR3 in DNA: TGTGCCAGCTCACCACAGAGGTTGACAGAGAACACCGGGGAGCTGTTTTTT. It translates to CASSPQRLTENTGELFF.

The V and J genes are TRBV6-5 and TRBJ2-7; 9 bases fit TRBD2. The CDR3 covers 12 residues. Germline values: CDR1 MNHEY, CDR2 SVGAGI. Losses at the gene ends were 6 bases for V and 5 bases for J; bases not matched to a gene: 2. The CDR3 region is CASSLAGDEQYV. CDR3 sequence (DNA): TGTGCCAGCAGCTTAGCGGGAGACGAGCAGTACGTC.